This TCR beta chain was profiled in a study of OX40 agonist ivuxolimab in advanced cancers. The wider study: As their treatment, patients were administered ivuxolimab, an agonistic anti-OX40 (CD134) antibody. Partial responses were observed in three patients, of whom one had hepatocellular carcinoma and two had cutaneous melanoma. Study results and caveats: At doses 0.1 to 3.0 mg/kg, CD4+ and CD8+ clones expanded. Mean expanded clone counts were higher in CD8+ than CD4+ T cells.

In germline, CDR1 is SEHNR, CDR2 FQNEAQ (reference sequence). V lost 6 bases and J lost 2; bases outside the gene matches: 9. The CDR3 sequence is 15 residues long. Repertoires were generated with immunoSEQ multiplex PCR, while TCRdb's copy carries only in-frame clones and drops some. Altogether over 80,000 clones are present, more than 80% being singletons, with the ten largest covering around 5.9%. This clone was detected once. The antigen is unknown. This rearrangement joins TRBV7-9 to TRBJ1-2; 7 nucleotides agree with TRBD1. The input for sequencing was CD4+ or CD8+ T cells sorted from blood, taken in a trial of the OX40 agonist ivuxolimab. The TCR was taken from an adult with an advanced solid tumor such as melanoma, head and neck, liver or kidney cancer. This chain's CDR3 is CASSFGQGVNYGYTF. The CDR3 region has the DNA TGTGCCAGCAGTTTTGGGCAGGGGGTCAACTATGGCTACACCTTC.